The 22 T cell receptor beta chains below were found in one sample sequenced in a study of blood T cell repertoires in COVID-19 (dated by TCRdb to the early 2020s). The library was built by means of the immunoSEQ multiplex PCR assay. TCRdb holds this immuneACCESS table with in-frame rearrangements only. Some clones are missing; in checked studies, unresolved V genes explain under half, and the rest has no known cause. The sample table contains around 140,000 clones; only one count was recorded for approximately 83% of them. More than 3.5% of the sample comes from the top ten. Sequenced sample: peripheral blood. These receptors came from a woman aged 60 to 75 with acute or convalescent COVID-19.

V gene TRBV27 combines with J gene TRBJ1-5; D is possibly TRBD1 (5 bases). Looked up from germline, CDR1 is MNHEY and CDR2 is SMNVEV (reference sequence). V was pared by 8 bases and J by 0 bases, with 14 bases between. The CDR3 has 15 amino acids. The CDR3 reads CASADNPYSNQPQHF. CDR3 sequence (DNA): TGTGCCAGCGCGGACAACCCATATAGCAATCAGCCCCAGCATTTT.

The chain uses TRBV5-4 and TRBJ2-1, with 10 bases aligning to TRBD1. Germline V lookup: CDR1 SGHNT, CDR2 YYREEE (reference sequence). V trimming: 2 bases; J trimming: 2 bases; junction bases outside the gene matches: 4. The CDR3 has 16 residues. The CDR3 here is CASSFQTGGAYNEQFF. For the CDR3, the DNA is TGTGCCAGCAGCTTCCAGACAGGGGGCGCCTACAATGAGCAGTTCTTC.

The chain uses TRBV28 and TRBJ2-7, with 9 positions matching TRBD1. The germline V gene encodes CDR1 MDHEN and CDR2 SYDVKM. The CDR3 is made up of 16 amino acids. J lost 2 bases, V lost 6 bases, and 11 bases had no gene match. The CDR3 DNA follows: TGTGCCAGCAGGGCCGGACAGGGGAAAGGAACCTACGAGCAGTACTTC. It is translated as CASRAGQGKGTYEQYF.

This clone has a single count. The chain employs TRBV3-1 (or the pseudogene TRBV3-2) and TRBJ2-1; 7 bases fit TRBD2. Losses at the gene ends were 6 bases for V and 10 bases for J; bases not matched to a gene: 3. The CDR3 loop spans 11 amino acids. Looked up from germline, CDR1 is LGHDT and CDR2 is YNNKEL (reference sequence). In nucleotides, the CDR3 is TGTGCCAGCAGGACAGCGGGGGAGCAGTTCTTC. As protein: CASRTAGEQFF.

This clone was counted only a few times. The chain has TRBV28 and TRBJ1-2; D gene unclear. The length of the CDR3 is 13 residues. V lost 6 bases, J lost 5 bases, and 13 bases lay in between. Germline CDR1 MDHEN, CDR2 SYDVKM. The CDR3 sequence is CASSPLVRYGYTF. CDR3 bases: TGTGCCAGCAGCCCTTTGGTACGGTATGGCTACACCTTC.

V and J are TRBV10-3 and TRBJ2-1; 11 bases map to TRBD2. The CDR3 contains 14 residues. V lost 6 bases, J lost 3 bases, and 1 base stayed unmatched. Germline V gene lookup returns CDR1 ENHRY and CDR2 SYGVKD. CDR3 protein: CAIRTSGDYNEQFF. The DNA for the CDR3 is TGTGCCATCAGGACTAGCGGGGACTACAATGAGCAGTTCTTC.

The V gene is TRBV27, the J gene TRBJ1-1; unclear D gene. Germline-derived CDR1 and CDR2 are MNHEY and SMNVEV (reference sequence). The CDR3 has 13 residues. Between the trimmed V and J ends, which lost 7 bases and 1 base, there was a span of 10 bases. The CDR3 DNA sequence: TGTGCCAGCAACTCTCCAGGGAACACTGAAGCTTTCTTT. As protein: CASNSPGNTEAFF.

This chain uses TRBV6-2 or TRBV6-3 with TRBJ1-2; 7 bases line up with TRBD1. Germline assignment: CDR1 MNHEY and CDR2 SVGEGT. This CDR3 spans 16 amino acids. V trimming: 2 bases; J trimming: 2 bases; junction bases outside the gene matches: 8. The CDR3 sequence is CASSYRRDSINYGYTF. CDR3 DNA: TGTGCCAGCAGTTACCGTCGGGACAGTATAAACTATGGCTACACCTTC.

This clone was picked up one time. The chain joins TRBV11-2 to TRBJ2-1, with 14 bases that match TRBD2. Germline CDR1 is SGHAT and CDR2 is FQNNGV. Losses at the gene ends were 4 bases for V and 0 bases for J; bases not matched to a gene: 5. The CDR3 runs to 18 residues. CDR3: CASSWTSGRPLSYNEQFF. The CDR3 DNA sequence: TGTGCCAGCAGCTGGACTAGCGGGAGGCCCCTCTCCTACAATGAGCAGTTCTTC.

The genes are TRBV6-6 and TRBJ2-1, with D possibly being TRBD2 (6 bases). Between the trimmed V and J ends, which lost 5 bases and 5 bases, there was a span of 22 bases. Germline V gene data show CDR1 as MNHNY and CDR2 as SVGAGI (reference sequence). The CDR3 has 17 residues. CDR3 residues: CASSPPLGGTHNNEQFF. DNA for the CDR3: TGTGCCAGCAGTCCCCCCTTGGGCGGGACCCACAACAATGAGCAGTTCTTC.

The chain joins TRBV28 to TRBJ1-2; D ambiguous. Germline assignment: CDR1 MDHEN and CDR2 SYDVKM. V was trimmed by 6 bases and J by 2 bases, leaving 13 bases between them. The CDR3 has 14 amino acids. The CDR3 DNA follows: TGTGCCAGCAGCCGCTTCGGCGGAAACTATGGCTACACCTTC. Its protein is CASSRFGGNYGYTF.

The rearrangement joins TRBV4-1 to TRBJ2-1; D gene uncertain. The V and J ends lost 4 bases and 2 bases respectively, with 12 bases between them. The germline CDR1 and CDR2 sequences are MGHRA and YSYEKL. The CDR3 loop spans 15 amino acids. The CDR3 DNA reads as TGCGCCAGCAGCCCGAATCCGGGTCCCTACAATGAGCAGTTCTTC. Amino acids: CASSPNPGPYNEQFF.

The chain employs TRBV9 and TRBJ2-7, with unresolved D. This CDR3 has 17 amino acids. The germline gives CDR1 SGDLS, CDR2 YYNGEE. V was cut by 3 bases and J by 1 base, with 20 bases left in between. The CDR3 is CASSESARPQASYEQYF. The DNA of the CDR3 is TGTGCCAGCAGCGAATCGGCTAGACCTCAAGCATCCTACGAGCAGTACTTC.

V and J are TRBV7-3 and TRBJ2-1; TRBD2 agrees at 13 bases. The germline gives CDR1 SGHTA, CDR2 FQGTGA. This CDR3 contains 13 residues. V shed 5 bases and J 13 bases; nucleotides not matched to a gene: 5. The DNA of the CDR3 is TGTGCCAGCAGCCCCGGACTAGCGGGAGTTCAGTTCTTC. Translated, it gives CASSPGLAGVQFF. Together with reference TRBV7-3 and TRBJ2-1, the CDR3 gives the full variable domain: GAGVSQTPSNKVTEKGKYVELRCDPISGHTALYWYRQSLGQGPEFLIYFQGTGAADDSGLPNDRFFAVRPEGSVSTLKIQRTERGDSAVYLCASSPGLAGVQFFGPGTRLTVL.

This chain joins TRBV28 and TRBJ2-7; tentative D call: TRBD2 (5 bases). CDR3 size: 13 residues. Germline values: CDR1 MDHEN, CDR2 SYDVKM. V gave up 2 bases and J gave up 7 bases, with 12 bases separating them. The CDR3: CASSLSGIGEQYF. The CDR3 bases are TGTGCCAGCAGTTTAAGCGGTATTGGGGAGCAGTACTTC.

The chain combines TRBV2 with TRBJ1-1; TRBD1 aligns across 8 bases. The trim removed 6 bases at V and 4 bases at J, leaving 4 bases unmatched. The CDR3 is 13 residues long. The germline V gene encodes CDR1 SNHLY and CDR2 FYNNEI. CDR3 DNA sequence: TGTGCCAGCAGCGAACAGGGGGTCACTGAAGCTTTCTTT. The encoded protein is CASSEQGVTEAFF.

This clone appeared once. The rearrangement uses TRBV28 and TRBJ1-2; D possibly corresponds to TRBD1 (6 bases). Germline lookup yields CDR1 MDHEN and CDR2 SYDVKM. The CDR3 is 16 residues long. V lost 3 bases and J 3 bases, leaving 17 bases between the germline ends. The DNA for the CDR3 is TGTGCCAGCAGTTTGCGTGGGGGCAGGTTGGACTATGGCTACACCTTC. Its translation: CASSLRGGRLDYGYTF.

This rearrangement joins TRBV6-5 to TRBJ2-7, with 9 bases fitting TRBD1. Unmatched junction bases numbered 7, after V lost 6 bases and J lost 4 bases. Germline V gene lookup returns CDR1 MNHEY and CDR2 SVGAGI. This CDR3 has 14 residues. CDR3 nucleotides: TGTGCCAGCAGGGCCGGGACAGGGTCGTACGAGCAGTACTTC. It is translated as CASRAGTGSYEQYF.

The chain links TRBV6-2 or TRBV6-3 to TRBJ2-3; TRBD2 matches 8 bases. CDR1 is MNHEY, CDR2 SVGEGT, per germline. Trimming cost V 2 bases and J 1 base; bases outside gene matches: 5. This CDR3 is 16 amino acids long. The CDR3 sequence is CASSYNPGGGTDTQYF. In nucleotides, the CDR3 is TGTGCCAGCAGTTACAACCCCGGGGGGGGCACAGATACGCAGTATTTT.

V and J are TRBV28 and TRBJ2-7; 7 nucleotides agree with TRBD2. The CDR3 contains 14 residues. Trimming at V came to 7 bases and at J to 3 bases, leaving 9 bases not matched to a gene. Per germline, CDR1 MDHEN and CDR2 SYDVKM. In DNA form, the CDR3 reads TGTGCCAGCAAACCCCGGGACTACGTCTACGAGCAGTACTTC. Translation: CASKPRDYVYEQYF.

The rearrangement joins TRBV7-9 to TRBJ1-1; 9 bases map to TRBD1. This CDR3 region has 16 residues. V shed 1 base, J shed 3 bases, and the junction held 6 bases outside the gene matches. The germline CDR1 and CDR2 sequences are SEHNR and FQNEAQ (reference sequence). The CDR3 spells CASSLGTGGADTEAFF. The CDR3 coding sequence is TGTGCCAGCAGCTTAGGTACAGGGGGCGCGGACACTGAAGCTTTCTTT.

This clone was detected once. The chain combines TRBV6-1 with TRBJ2-1, with D perhaps given as TRBD1 or TRBD2 (6 bases each). Per the germline V gene, CDR1 is MNHNS and CDR2 is SASEGT. This CDR3 comprises 15 residues. With 4 bases removed from V and 0 bases from J, the gap between germline ends came to 10 bases. The CDR3 DNA is TGTGCCAGCAGTGTAGCGGACAGCTCCTACAATGAGCAGTTCTTC. Encoded protein: CASSVADSSYNEQFF.